The 9 T cell receptor beta chains reported below all come from one sample, sequenced in a study of blood T cell repertoires in COVID-19. The data were produced by immunoSEQ multiplex PCR, yet TCRdb's version contains in-frame clones alone and is incomplete. The table shows a few hundred thousand clones, with less than 90% occurring only once. The material sequenced was PBMCs or T cells enriched from blood (not recorded which). The receptors were sampled from a woman in her 30s who had recovered from COVID-19.

This chain links TRBV19 with TRBJ2-7; 8 nucleotides align to TRBD1. The J segment lost 2 bases and the V segment lost 5 bases, leaving 5 bases of the junction unmatched. The CDR3 is 14 amino acids. CDR1 is LNHDA and CDR2 is SQIVND in the germline V gene (reference sequence). CDR3 protein: CASSAGTGTYEQYF. The DNA for the CDR3 is TGTGCCAGTAGTGCCGGGACAGGTACCTACGAGCAGTACTTC.

Turning to this clone: Other DNA sequences within the sample encode an identical CDR3. The rearrangement links TRBV20-1 to TRBJ2-5; D is ambiguous. The germline CDR1 and CDR2 sequences are DFQATT and SNEGSKA (reference sequence). Between the trimmed V and J ends, which lost 6 bases and 4 bases, there was a span of 9 bases. The CDR3 is 11 amino acids. The CDR3 loop is CSARPGETQYF. The CDR3 nucleotides are TGCAGTGCCCGGCCGGGAGAGACCCAGTACTTC.

This clone was detected once. The V gene is TRBV7-9, the J gene TRBJ2-7; perhaps TRBD2 as D (6 bases). V lost 2 bases to trimming and J lost 7 bases, with 27 bases between them. The CDR3 contains 18 residues. Germline V gives CDR1 SEHNR, CDR2 FQNEAQ (reference sequence). This chain's CDR3 is CASSLLGFGGASRGEQYF. The CDR3 DNA is TGTGCCAGCAGCTTATTAGGTTTCGGAGGGGCGAGCCGCGGGGAGCAGTACTTC. Drawing the rest from reference TRBV7-9 and TRBJ2-7, the complete variable domain is DTGVSQNPRHKITKRGQNVTFRCDPISEHNRLYWYRQTLGQGPEFLTYFQNEAQLEKSRLLSDRFSAERPKGSFSTLEIQRTEQGDSAMYLCASSLLGFGGASRGEQYFGPGTRLTVT.

This clone was recorded once. The chain uses TRBV9 and TRBJ2-7; TRBD2 agrees at 10 bases. Losses at the gene ends were 0 bases for V and 6 bases for J; bases not matched to a gene: 6. Per the germline V gene, CDR1 is SGDLS and CDR2 is YYNGEE. CDR3 length equals 15 residues. In nucleotides, the CDR3 is TGTGCCAGCAGCGTAGGAAGCGGGGGGGAGGCCGAGCAGTACTTC. Translated, it gives CASSVGSGGEAEQYF.

V gene TRBV12-3 or TRBV12-4 combines with J gene TRBJ2-2; TRBD1 agrees at 9 bases. J lost 8 bases, V lost 5 bases, and 3 bases had no gene match. This CDR3 region has 13 residues. CDR3: CASSLGTGGELFF. The CDR3, as DNA: TGTGCCAGCAGTCTAGGGACAGGGGGGGAGCTGTTTTTT.

This clone came up once. V gene TRBV29-1 combines with J gene TRBJ1-4; no clear D. V was pared by 3 bases and J by 3 bases, with 8 bases between. This CDR3 is 13 amino acids long. Germline CDR1 reads SQVTM; CDR2 reads ANQGSEA. This chain's CDR3 is CSVEVQSNEKLFF. CDR3 bases: TGCAGCGTTGAGGTCCAGTCTAATGAAAAACTGTTTTTT. Full variable domain (rest looked up from reference TRBV29-1 and TRBJ1-4): SAVISQKPSRDICQRGTSLTIQCQVDSQVTMMFWYRQQPGQSLTLIATANQGSEATYESGFVIDKFPISRPNLTFSTLTVSNMSPEDSSIYLCSVEVQSNEKLFFGSGTQLSVL.

In this sample, this clone turned up a few times. The chain is built from TRBV5-6 and TRBJ1-1; tentative D call: TRBD1 (5 bases). In germline, CDR1 is SGHDT, CDR2 YYEEEE. V was trimmed by 4 bases and J by 11 bases, leaving 15 bases between them. This CDR3 contains 12 residues. The CDR3 coding sequence is TGTGCCAGCAGCCTAGCGGGGGGAATGGCTTTCTTT. Its protein product is CASSLAGGMAFF.

The chain carries TRBV10-3 and TRBJ1-2; 7 bases agree with TRBD1. This CDR3 contains 15 residues. J gave up 4 bases and V 3 bases, and 8 bases lay outside the gene matches. Germline lookup yields CDR1 ENHRY and CDR2 SYGVKD. CDR3 bases: TGTGCCATCAGTGATGTAGGGGACAGACGCTATGGCTACACCTTC. This translates into CAISDVGDRRYGYTF.

This clone has a single count. The rearrangement joins TRBV19 to TRBJ1-2; D call uncertain. The CDR3 contains 15 residues. Per the germline V gene, CDR1 is LNHDA and CDR2 is SQIVND (reference sequence). V was shortened by 0 bases and J by 4 bases, with 12 bases between the two germline ends. CDR3 bases: TGTGCCAGTAGTATAGATCCCCGCGCGCTCTATGGCTACACCTTC. It specifies CASSIDPRALYGYTF.